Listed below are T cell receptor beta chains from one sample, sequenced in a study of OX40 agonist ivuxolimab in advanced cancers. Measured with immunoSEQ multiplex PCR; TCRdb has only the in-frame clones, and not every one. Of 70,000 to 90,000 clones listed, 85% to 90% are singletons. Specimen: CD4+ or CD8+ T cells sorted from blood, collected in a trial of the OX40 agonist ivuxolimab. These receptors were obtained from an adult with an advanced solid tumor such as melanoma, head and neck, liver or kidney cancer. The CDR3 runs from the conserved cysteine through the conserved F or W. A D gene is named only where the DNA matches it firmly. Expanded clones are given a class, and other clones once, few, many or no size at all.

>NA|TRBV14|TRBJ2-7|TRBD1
CASSQDRQGAYEQYF
TGTGCCAGCAGCCAAGATCGACAGGGAGCCTACGAGCAGTACTTC
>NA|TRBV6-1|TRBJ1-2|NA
CASSYIDSNYGYTF
TGTGCCAGCAGTTATATCGATTCTAACTATGGCTACACCTTC
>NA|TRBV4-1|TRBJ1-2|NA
CASSQDPKGNYGYTF
TGCGCCAGCAGCCAAGATCCCAAGGGGAACTATGGCTACACCTTC
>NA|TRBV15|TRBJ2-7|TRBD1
CATSRDWTGDGYEQYF
TGTGCCACCAGCAGAGACTGGACAGGGGACGGCTACGAGCAGTACTTC
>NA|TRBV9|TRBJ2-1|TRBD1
CASSPQGANYNEQFF
TGTGCCAGCAGCCCACAGGGGGCCAACTACAATGAGCAGTTCTTC
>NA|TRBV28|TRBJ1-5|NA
CASMLGGDQPQHF
TGTGCCAGCATGCTGGGGGGGGATCAGCCCCAGCATTTT
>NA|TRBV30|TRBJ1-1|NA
CAWMGENTEAFF
TGTGCCTGGATGGGGGAGAACACTGAAGCTTTCTTT
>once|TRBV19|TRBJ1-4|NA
CASSLHGPEGEKLFF
TGTGCCAGTAGCTTACACGGACCTGAGGGGGAAAAACTGTTTTTT
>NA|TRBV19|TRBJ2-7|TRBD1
CASSVQGAPGYEQYF
TGTGCCAGTAGTGTACAGGGGGCGCCGGGCTACGAGCAGTACTTC
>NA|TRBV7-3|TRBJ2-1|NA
CASSLYGNNEQFF
TGTGCCAGCAGCTTATACGGAAACAATGAGCAGTTCTTC
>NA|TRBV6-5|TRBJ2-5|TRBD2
CASSPGLARETQYF
TGTGCCAGCAGCCCGGGACTAGCCCGAGAGACCCAGTACTTC
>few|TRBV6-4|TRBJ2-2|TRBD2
CASSEGLADTGELFF
TGTGCCAGCAGTGAGGGACTAGCGGACACCGGGGAGCTGTTTTTT
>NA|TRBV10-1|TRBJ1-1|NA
CASSELKGVTEAFF
TGCGCCAGCAGTGAGTTAAAGGGGGTCACTGAAGCTTTCTTT
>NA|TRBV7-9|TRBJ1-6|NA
CASSSIPGFRGSPLHF
TGTGCCAGCAGCTCGATTCCCGGGTTCCGCGGTTCACCCCTCCACTTT
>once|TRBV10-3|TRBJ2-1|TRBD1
CAISESRTGGGSSYNEQFF
TGTGCCATCAGTGAGTCGAGAACAGGGGGCGGGAGCTCCTACAATGAGCAGTTCTTC
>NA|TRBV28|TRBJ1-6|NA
CASSTPGEANSPLHF
TGTGCCAGCAGTACTCCAGGGGAGGCCAATTCACCCCTCCACTTT
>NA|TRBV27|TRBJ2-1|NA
CASSFWALASQSNEQFF
TGTGCCAGCAGTTTTTGGGCTCTCGCGTCCCAAAGCAATGAGCAGTTCTTC
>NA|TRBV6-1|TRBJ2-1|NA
CASSESPHNEQFF
TGTGCCAGCAGTGAAAGTCCCCACAATGAGCAGTTCTTC
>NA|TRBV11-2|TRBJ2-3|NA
CASSLASGAGTDTQYF
TGTGCCAGCAGCTTAGCTTCGGGGGCAGGCACAGATACGCAGTATTTT
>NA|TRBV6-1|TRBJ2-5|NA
CASSDRGEGETQYF
TGTGCCAGCAGTGATAGGGGGGAGGGGGAGACCCAGTACTTC
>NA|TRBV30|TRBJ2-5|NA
CAWSLGSLGETQYF
TGTGCCTGGAGCCTCGGCTCCCTCGGGGAGACCCAGTACTTC
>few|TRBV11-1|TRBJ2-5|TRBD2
CASSDLRASGGQETQYF
TGTGCCAGCAGTGACCTGCGGGCTAGCGGGGGCCAAGAGACCCAGTACTTC
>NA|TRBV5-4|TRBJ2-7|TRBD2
CASSLWASGNYEQYF
TGTGCCAGCAGCTTGTGGGCTAGCGGGAACTACGAGCAGTACTTC
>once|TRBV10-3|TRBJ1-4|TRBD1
CAISRTGKDEKLVF
TGTGCCATCAGCCGGACAGGGAAAGACGAAAAACTGGTTTTT
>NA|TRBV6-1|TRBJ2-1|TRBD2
CASSGRALAEDNEQFF
TGTGCCAGCAGTGGAAGGGCGCTAGCGGAAGACAATGAGCAGTTCTTC
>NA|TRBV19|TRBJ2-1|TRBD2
CASSPNSGRAYYNEQFF
TGTGCCAGTAGTCCCAATAGCGGGAGGGCGTATTACAATGAGCAGTTCTTC
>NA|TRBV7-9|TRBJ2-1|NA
CASSLDGRGRSDEQFF
TGTGCCAGCAGCTTAGATGGAAGAGGGAGGAGCGATGAGCAGTTCTTC
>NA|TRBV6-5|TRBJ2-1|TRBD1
CASSAGTGAMVF
TGTGCCAGCAGTGCCGGGACAGGGGCTATGGTCTTC
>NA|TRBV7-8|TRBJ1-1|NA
CASSFFGSNTEAFF
TGTGCCAGCAGCTTCTTCGGCAGCAACACTGAAGCTTTCTTT
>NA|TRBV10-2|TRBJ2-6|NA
CASWNGPGGANVLTF
TGCGCCAGCTGGAACGGCCCTGGAGGGGCCAACGTCCTGACTTTC
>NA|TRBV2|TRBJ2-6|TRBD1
CASSARTGANSGANVLTF
TGTGCCAGCAGTGCGAGGACAGGGGCGAACTCTGGGGCCAACGTCCTGACTTTC
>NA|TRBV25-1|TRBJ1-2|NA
CASSEFSGFMAYGYTF
TGTGCCAGCAGTGAATTCTCGGGGTTTATGGCCTATGGCTACACCTTC
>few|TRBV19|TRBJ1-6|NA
CASSRNGASNNSPLHF
TGTGCCAGTAGTCGGAACGGCGCCTCGAATAATTCACCCCTCCACTTT
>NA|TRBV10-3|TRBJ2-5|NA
CAIRDHPGGEQYF
TGTGCCATAAGGGACCACCCCGGGGGAGAGCAGTACTTC
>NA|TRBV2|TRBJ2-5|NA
CASRAGPGETQYF
TGTGCCAGCAGGGCGGGGCCAGGGGAGACCCAGTACTTC
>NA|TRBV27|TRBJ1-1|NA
CASSAGRVGGLDTEAFF
TGTGCCAGCTCCGCTGGCAGGGTGGGTGGTTTGGACACTGAAGCTTTCTTT
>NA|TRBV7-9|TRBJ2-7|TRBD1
CASSLSGTGRDEQYF
TGTGCCAGCAGCTTATCAGGGACAGGGCGCGACGAGCAGTACTTC
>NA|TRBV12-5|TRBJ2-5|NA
CASGLRGSETQYF
TGTGCTAGTGGTTTAAGGGGATCGGAGACCCAGTACTTC
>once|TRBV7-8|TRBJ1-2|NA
CASSLGDYGYTF
TGTGCCAGCAGCTTAGGTGACTATGGCTACACCTTC
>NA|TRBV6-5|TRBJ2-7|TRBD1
CASSYSTGTGYEEQYF
TGTGCCAGCAGTTACTCAACCGGGACAGGGTATGAAGAGCAGTACTTC
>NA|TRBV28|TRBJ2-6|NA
CASSYISGANVLTF
TGTGCCAGCAGTTATATCTCTGGGGCCAACGTCCTGACTTTC
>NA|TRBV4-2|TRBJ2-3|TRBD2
CASSQQTGLEHGMTDTQYF
TGTGCCAGCAGCCAGCAGACGGGACTAGAGCATGGCATGACAGATACGCAGTATTTT
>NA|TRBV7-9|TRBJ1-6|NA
CASSLEGRGTLHF
TGTGCCAGCAGCTTAGAAGGGCGGGGCACCCTCCACTTT
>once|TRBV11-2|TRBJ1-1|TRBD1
CASSLGTGRREAFF
TGTGCCAGCAGCTTAGGGACAGGACGACGTGAAGCTTTCTTT
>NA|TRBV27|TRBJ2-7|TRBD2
CASSLTGTSGIHSYEQYF
TGTGCCAGCAGTCTAACCGGGACTAGCGGGATCCATTCCTACGAGCAGTACTTC